The 13 T cell receptor beta chains below all came from one sample that was sequenced in a study of identical twins. TCRdb re-called the 5' RACE reads through MiXCR, storing one row per CDR3 protein. This sample carries some 630,000 distinct CDR3 sequences, just over 7% of them seen once, and the ten largest clones take 1.6%. These same records also appear under a second study, on yellow fever vaccine responses in identical twins.

The specimen sequenced was PBMCs. The receptors derive from a woman in her late teens or twenties in good health.

The chain couples TRBV15 to TRBJ2-3; D not resolved. CDR1 LNHNV and CDR2 YYDKDF come from the germline V gene (reference sequence). V was trimmed by 5 bases and J by 2 bases, leaving 11 bases between them. The CDR3 extends over 14 amino acids. DNA of the CDR3: TGTGCCACCAGCCACCATGGAGCCACAGATACGCAGTATTTT. The encoded protein is CATSHHGATDTQYF.

This clonotype came up a few times. The CDR3 spells CASSSYDGGSLYNEQFF. In DNA form, the CDR3 reads TGTGCCAGCAGTTCGTACGATGGCGGGAGTCTATACAATGAGCAGTTCTTC. The gene calls are TRBV6-5 and TRBJ2-1, with TRBD2 identical over 7 bases. The CDR3 extends over 17 amino acids. CDR1 is MNHEY, CDR2 SVGAGI, per germline. Trimming removed 4 bases from V and 4 bases from J; junction bases left unmatched: 13.

This clonotype was found a few times. An end of the junction differs from the germline gene, which may be a read error. The V gene is TRBV2, the J gene TRBJ2-2, with TRBD2 as a possible D gene (6 bases). CDR3 size: 18 residues. CDR1 is SNHLY and CDR2 is FYNNEI in the germline V gene. The CDR3 spells CASREDSFGTRGTGELFF. The CDR3 DNA follows: TGTGCCAGCAGAGAAGACAGTTTTGGGACCCGGGGGACCGGGGAGCTGTTTTTT.

In this sample, this clonotype turned up many times. The chain links TRBV7-2 to TRBJ2-1; possible D gene TRBD2, 6 bases. Germline V gene sequence: CDR1 SGHTA, CDR2 FQGNSA. V was pared by 8 bases and J by 5 bases, with 13 bases between. The CDR3 sequence is 13 residues long. The CDR3: CASREYLNNEQFF. The CDR3 region has the DNA TGTGCCAGCCGGGAGTACTTAAACAATGAGCAGTTCTTC.

This clonotype was observed at least ten times. The chain couples TRBV3-1 to TRBJ1-5, with a possible D match to TRBD1 (5 bases). CDR3 length: 15 residues. Trimming pared 0 bases from V and 5 bases from J, leaving 11 bases between. The germline V gene has CDR1 LGHDT and CDR2 YNNKEL (reference sequence). DNA for the CDR3: TGTGCCAGCAGCCAAGAGGGGCAGGGCGATCAGCCCCAGCATTTT. Translation gives CASSQEGQGDQPQHF.

This clonotype was picked up many times. The CDR3 DNA follows: TGTGCCAGCAGCTTTATAGCGGGGAACACCGGGGAGCTGTTTTTT. Protein sequence: CASSFIAGNTGELFF. The chain recombines TRBV5-5 with TRBJ2-2; TRBD2 matches at 7 bases. V was pared by 2 bases and J by 1 base, with 2 bases of the junction left unmatched. Germline V gene sequence: CDR1 SGHKS, CDR2 YYEKEE (reference sequence). The CDR3 totals 15 residues. Variable domain in full (rest from reference TRBV5-5 and TRBJ2-2): DAGVTQSPTHLIKTRGQQVTLRCSPISGHKSVSWYQQVLGQGPQFIFQYYEKEERGRGNFPDRFSARQFPNYSSELNVNALLLGDSALYLCASSFIAGNTGELFFGEGSRLTVL.

There are a few counts of this clonotype. CDR3 in DNA: TGTGCCAGCAGCTTAGTTCGGGGGCACCAAGAGACCCAGTACTTC. Its translation: CASSLVRGHQETQYF. J is TRBJ2-5 and V is TRBV11-2, with D possibly being TRBD1 or TRBD2 (6 bases each). The CDR3 length is 15 residues. Germline lookup yields CDR1 SGHAT and CDR2 FQNNGV. Trimming cost V 1 base and J 0 bases, with 9 bases left between them. The whole variable domain, remainder taken from reference TRBV11-2 and TRBJ2-5, is EAGVAQSPRYKIIEKRQSVAFWCNPISGHATLYWYQQILGQGPKLLIQFQNNGVVDDSQLPKDRFSAERLKGVDSTLKIQPAKLEDSAVYLCASSLVRGHQETQYFGPGTRLLVL.

This clonotype has just a few counts. The chain recombines TRBV10-2 with TRBJ2-7; tentative D call: TRBD1 (6 bases). Germline CDR1 is WSHSY and CDR2 is SAAADI. CDR3 length: 15 amino acids. The V and J ends lost 6 bases and 1 base respectively, with 16 bases between them. The CDR3 here is CASRDDRLLSYEQYF. The CDR3 bases are TGCGCCAGCAGGGATGACAGGCTACTTTCCTACGAGCAGTACTTC.

This chain connects TRBV6-6 to TRBJ2-2, with D perhaps TRBD2 (6 bases). This CDR3 has 13 amino acids. V was trimmed by 8 bases and J by 4 bases, leaving 11 bases between them. Germline CDR1 MNHNY, CDR2 SVGAGI (reference sequence). The DNA of the CDR3 is TGTGCCAGCGGCTTGCGGGGCACCGGGGAGCTGTTTTTT. Its protein is CASGLRGTGELFF.

This clonotype has a count of ten or more. The rearrangement joins TRBV12-3 or TRBV12-4 to TRBJ2-1, with 8 bases that match TRBD2. V lost 6 bases and J lost 6; bases outside the gene matches: 7. This CDR3 has 14 amino acids. This CDR3 reads CASRETSVPNEQFF. The CDR3 coding sequence is TGTGCCAGCAGGGAGACTAGCGTCCCCAATGAGCAGTTCTTC.

This clonotype was counted at least ten times. The rearrangement uses TRBV3-1 and TRBJ1-1; tentatively, D is TRBD1 (5 bases). Germline-derived CDR1 and CDR2 are LGHDT and YNNKEL (reference sequence). Trimming took 4 bases from V and 5 from J, leaving 14 bases between them. This CDR3 contains 14 residues. The CDR3: CASSPRSGWTEAFF. The DNA of the CDR3 is TGTGCCAGCAGCCCCCGGTCAGGGTGGACTGAAGCTTTCTTT.

The chain couples TRBV6-1 to TRBJ2-6, with 9 positions matching TRBD1. CDR1 is MNHNS, CDR2 SASEGT, per germline. The junction had 13 bases not matched to a gene; V was cut back by 6 bases and J by 4 bases. CDR3 size: 18 residues. CDR3: CASRSLTGTGLGANVLTF. CDR3 nucleotide sequence: TGTGCCAGCAGAAGTCTTACCGGGACAGGGTTAGGGGCCAACGTCCTGACTTTC.

This clonotype was seen repeatedly, ten times or more. The chain combines TRBV20-1 with TRBJ2-1, with 12 bases identical to TRBD2. The germline gives CDR1 DFQATT, CDR2 SNEGSKA (reference sequence). Trimming at V came to 1 base and at J to 5 bases, leaving 0 bases not matched to a gene. The CDR3 has 14 amino acids. DNA of the CDR3: TGCAGTGCTAGAGGACTAGCGGGGGACAATGAGCAGTTCTTC. Translating it yields CSARGLAGDNEQFF.